The 25 T cell receptor beta chains below come from one sample, sequenced in a study of cytomegalovirus exposure and HLA in healthy donors. The PCR employed 60 Vbeta primers together with 13 Jbeta primers. Clones were sequenced by immunoSEQ multiplex PCR, and TCRdb holds only the in-frame ones, with some missing. The sample has more than 130,000 clones, roughly 80% seen once; the top ten hold roughly 4.5%. Source material: PBMCs. The receptors shown here come from a man aged 35 to 55 in good health and CMV-seropositive.

The chain has TRBV29-1 and TRBJ2-5, with D possibly matching TRBD2 (6 bases). Germline V CDR1 and CDR2: SQVTM, ANQGSEA. The CDR3 covers 13 residues. Trimming cost V 4 bases and J 7 bases, with 16 bases left between them. CDR3 region: CSVGLGGAGTQYF. The CDR3 region has the DNA TGCAGCGTTGGTCTAGGCGGAGCGGGGACCCAGTACTTC.

The chain recombines TRBV6-1 with TRBJ1-5, with 12 bases aligning to TRBD1. Germline V gives CDR1 MNHNS, CDR2 SASEGT. After removal of 10 bases from V and 6 bases from J, the junction contained 7 bases not matched to a gene. The CDR3 has 14 residues. CDR3 nucleotide sequence: TGTGCCATATCGGGACAGGGGGCTTCTCAGCCCCAGCATTTT. Amino acid sequence: CAISGQGASQPQHF.

This chain uses TRBV5-5 with TRBJ2-3, with D possibly being TRBD2 (5 bases). This CDR3 has 16 amino acids. V lost 0 bases to trimming and J lost 2 bases, with 13 bases between them. The germline V gene has CDR1 SGHKS and CDR2 YYEKEE (reference sequence). The CDR3 region has the DNA TGTGCCAGCAGCTTGGTTGGGAGCACGGCCACAGATACGCAGTATTTT. Translated, it gives CASSLVGSTATDTQYF. The complete variable domain, with remaining parts taken from reference TRBV5-5 and TRBJ2-3, reads DAGVTQSPTHLIKTRGQQVTLRCSPISGHKSVSWYQQVLGQGPQFIFQYYEKEERGRGNFPDRFSARQFPNYSSELNVNALLLGDSALYLCASSLVGSTATDTQYFGPGTRLTVL.

V and J are TRBV19 and TRBJ2-2, with D uncertain. The germline V gene encodes CDR1 LNHDA and CDR2 SQIVND (reference sequence). The CDR3 length is 12 residues. V dropped 6 bases and J dropped 5 bases, with 7 bases sitting between them. The CDR3: CASRLNTGELFF. In DNA, the CDR3 is TGTGCCAGTAGGTTAAATACCGGGGAGCTGTTTTTT.

The V call is TRBV4-1, the J call TRBJ2-5; D not resolved. The J call could be wrong; TRBJ2-7 is a better fit for the DNA end. In germline, CDR1 is MGHRA, CDR2 YSYEKL. The CDR3 extends over 13 amino acids. CDR3 loop: CASSVQSSYEQYF. CDR3 bases: TGCGCCAGCAGCGTACAGAGCTCCTACGAGCAGTACTTC.

The J gene is TRBJ1-1, the V gene TRBV2, with D maybe TRBD1 (5 bases). V was clipped by 4 bases and J by 6 bases, with 12 bases between them. This CDR3 spans 13 amino acids. CDR1 and CDR2 from the germline V gene are SNHLY and FYNNEI. The CDR3 nucleotides read TGTGCCAGCAGTGTGGGGCGATCTTCTGAAGCTTTCTTT. Its translation: CASSVGRSSEAFF.

The J gene is TRBJ1-4, the V gene TRBV4-3, with 9 bases matching TRBD1. The CDR3 runs 15 residues. V lost 5 bases to trimming and J lost 1 base; unmatched junction nucleotides: 2. Germline CDR1 is LGHNA and CDR2 is YSLEER. The CDR3 here is CASSDRGRTNEKLFF. The CDR3 coding sequence is TGCGCCAGCAGCGACAGGGGGAGAACTAATGAAAAACTGTTTTTT.

This clone was seen more than once but under ten times. Other DNA sequences in this sample translate to the same CDR3. CDR3 coding DNA: TGTGCCAGCAGCTCGGGACAGGGAGTCGACGAGCAGTACTTC. Amino acid sequence: CASSSGQGVDEQYF. This chain links TRBV5-5 with TRBJ2-7, with 9 nucleotides matching TRBD1. CDR3 size: 14 residues. V lost 3 bases and J lost 5; bases outside the gene matches: 6. The germline V gene has CDR1 SGHKS and CDR2 YYEKEE (reference sequence).

The chain uses TRBV19 and TRBJ2-7; 7 nucleotides match TRBD2. J lost 1 base, V lost 6 bases, and 9 bases had no gene match. CDR1 LNHDA and CDR2 SQIVND come from the germline V gene (reference sequence). This CDR3 contains 15 residues. Here the CDR3 DNA reads TGTGCCAGTAGCATCTCAACTAGCGTTTCCTACGAGCAGTACTTC. It is translated as CASSISTSVSYEQYF.

This chain connects TRBV13 to TRBJ2-1, with 10 bases identical to TRBD2. CDR1 and CDR2 from the germline V gene are PRHDT and FYEKMQ (reference sequence). The CDR3 is made up of 17 amino acids. Losses at the gene ends were 4 bases for V and 4 bases for J; bases not matched to a gene: 10. In DNA, the CDR3 is TGTGCCAGCAGCTCCAGGACTAGCGGAGCTTTTTACAATGAGCAGTTCTTC. It specifies CASSSRTSGAFYNEQFF.

The chain links TRBV7-3 to TRBJ2-4; D gene uncertain. Germline values: CDR1 SGHTA, CDR2 FQGTGA. Trimming took off 3 bases at V and 1 base at J, with 13 bases between the two ends. This CDR3 is built from 16 residues. The CDR3 DNA is TGTGCCAGCAGCTTGCCCCGGAGAAGCGCCAAAAACATTCAGTACTTC. Protein product: CASSLPRRSAKNIQYF.

V usage is TRBV9 and J usage is TRBJ2-5; 7 positions agree with TRBD2. The ends lost 0 bases at V and 4 bases at J; junction bases unmatched: 9. Germline lookup yields CDR1 SGDLS and CDR2 YYNGEE. The CDR3 is 16 residues long. DNA for the CDR3: TGTGCCAGCAGCGTAGGTAGCGTCGGCGGGGGAGAGACCCAGTACTTC. Translating gives CASSVGSVGGGETQYF.

The chain is built from TRBV10-3 and TRBJ1-4, with 9 bases that match TRBD1. The junction had 15 bases not matched to a gene; V was cut back by 2 bases and J by 2 bases. The length of the CDR3 is 20 residues. Germline assignment: CDR1 ENHRY and CDR2 SYGVKD. CDR3 sequence: CAISEAKGRTGEVTNEKLFF. The CDR3 DNA reads TGTGCCATCAGTGAGGCCAAGGGTCGGACAGGGGAAGTGACTAATGAAAAACTGTTTTTT.

The CDR3 sequence: CASKQDVNEKLFF. In DNA, the CDR3 is TGTGCCTCTAAACAGGACGTTAATGAAAAACTGTTTTTT. The chain combines TRBV10-3 with TRBJ1-4, with a tentative D call TRBD1 (5 bases). V lost 11 bases, J lost 4 bases, and 14 bases lay in between. The CDR3 spans 13 residues. The germline gives CDR1 ENHRY, CDR2 SYGVKD.

The chain joins TRBV19 to TRBJ2-5, with D possibly matching TRBD2 (5 bases). Trimming shortened V by 4 bases and J by 5 bases, and 14 bases separated the two germline ends. Germline CDR1 LNHDA, CDR2 SQIVND (reference sequence). This CDR3 comprises 14 residues. The CDR3 is CASSNAQRGETQYF. The CDR3 bases are TGTGCCAGTAGTAACGCCCAGCGCGGGGAGACCCAGTACTTC.

This clone was observed a few times. The chain uses TRBV18 and TRBJ2-7; 7 nucleotides match TRBD1. The CDR3 loop spans 16 amino acids. The germline V gene encodes CDR1 KGHSH and CDR2 LQKENI. The junction had 15 bases not matched to a gene; V was cut back by 4 bases and J by 6 bases. The CDR3 spells CASSLFSGTAESEQYF. CDR3 coding DNA: TGTGCCAGCTCACTCTTTTCCGGGACAGCGGAGTCCGAGCAGTACTTC.

The chain has TRBV7-8 and TRBJ2-5, with 8 nucleotides matching TRBD1. The end of the DNA fits TRBJ2-7 better, so the J call may be wrong. This CDR3 comprises 17 residues. Germline V gene data show CDR1 as SGHVS and CDR2 as FQNEAQ. CDR3 loop: CASSSYSGQGDLYEQYF. The CDR3 nucleotides are TGTGCCAGCAGCTCATACAGCGGACAGGGAGATCTCTACGAGCAGTACTTC.

This chain connects TRBV27 to TRBJ2-1; 8 bases map to TRBD1. CDR1 and CDR2 (germline): MNHEY, SMNVEV (reference sequence). The CDR3 is made up of 15 amino acids. V lost 3 bases to trimming and J lost 4 bases; unmatched junction nucleotides: 5. CDR3 DNA: TGTGCCAGCAGTTTCCGGGACAGGACATACAATGAGCAGTTCTTC. Its protein is CASSFRDRTYNEQFF.

V gene TRBV27 combines with J gene TRBJ2-7; 7 nucleotides line up with TRBD1. Per germline, CDR1 MNHEY and CDR2 SMNVEV (reference sequence). The V and J ends lost 4 bases and 3 bases, in that order; junction bases with no gene match: 9. CDR3 length equals 15 residues. This CDR3 is CASSSRQGRIYEQYF. DNA of the CDR3: TGTGCCAGCAGTTCGAGACAGGGCAGGATCTACGAGCAGTACTTC.

This chain joins TRBV2 and TRBJ2-3; a possible D gene is TRBD2 (5 bases). This CDR3 spans 12 amino acids. Trimming left V 6 bases short and J 4 bases short, with 8 bases between. Germline loops: CDR1 SNHLY, CDR2 FYNNEI. DNA of the CDR3: TGTGCCAGCAGGGGAGAGGCAGATACGCAGTATTTT. Protein: CASRGEADTQYF.

The chain uses TRBV5-6 and TRBJ1-4; 7 bases map to TRBD1. The V gene's germline CDR1 is SGHDT and CDR2 YYEEEE. The V gene end was trimmed by 3 bases and the J gene end by 8 bases; junction bases not matched to a gene: 10. This CDR3 region has 15 residues. This chain's CDR3 is CASSSGAGQYEKLFF. CDR3 bases: TGTGCCAGCAGCTCTGGGGCGGGACAGTACGAAAAACTGTTTTTT.

This chain joins TRBV11-3 and TRBJ2-7; 7 nucleotides line up with TRBD1. Losses at the gene ends were 3 bases for V and 4 bases for J; bases not matched to a gene: 6. There are 14 residues in the CDR3. CDR1 and CDR2 (germline): SGHNT, YENEEA. CDR3 sequence reads: CASSLERGLYEQYF. DNA of the CDR3: TGTGCCAGCAGCTTGGAGAGGGGGCTATACGAGCAGTACTTC.

This clone was seen a single time. The chain combines TRBV28 with TRBJ2-3, with 13 bases lining up with TRBD2. Trimming took 5 bases from V and 2 from J; bases not matched to a gene: 13. Germline assignment: CDR1 MDHEN and CDR2 SYDVKM. There are 19 residues in the CDR3. The CDR3, as DNA: TGTGCCAGCAGTGAACTAGCGGGAGGGGCTGTTTCCGACACAGATACGCAGTATTTT. This gives the protein CASSELAGGAVSDTDTQYF.

J is TRBJ1-1 and V is TRBV7-9, with D possibly matching TRBD1 (5 bases). The germline gives CDR1 SEHNR, CDR2 FQNEAQ (reference sequence). This CDR3 is built from 12 residues. V was clipped by 5 bases and J by 7 bases, with 11 bases between them. The CDR3 reads CASSTGTFEAFF. The CDR3 DNA reads TGTGCCAGCAGCACCGGGACTTTTGAAGCTTTCTTT.

This clone is a singleton in its sample. Germline and junction disagree at one end, which may indicate a read error. This chain uses TRBV29-1 with TRBJ2-7; D not resolved. CDR3 length: 14 amino acids. The germline V gene has CDR1 SQVTM and CDR2 ANQGSEA. The CDR3 bases are TGCAGCGTTGAAGATCCCGGATATTCCTACGAGCGGTACTTC. Its protein product is CSVEDPGYSYERYF.